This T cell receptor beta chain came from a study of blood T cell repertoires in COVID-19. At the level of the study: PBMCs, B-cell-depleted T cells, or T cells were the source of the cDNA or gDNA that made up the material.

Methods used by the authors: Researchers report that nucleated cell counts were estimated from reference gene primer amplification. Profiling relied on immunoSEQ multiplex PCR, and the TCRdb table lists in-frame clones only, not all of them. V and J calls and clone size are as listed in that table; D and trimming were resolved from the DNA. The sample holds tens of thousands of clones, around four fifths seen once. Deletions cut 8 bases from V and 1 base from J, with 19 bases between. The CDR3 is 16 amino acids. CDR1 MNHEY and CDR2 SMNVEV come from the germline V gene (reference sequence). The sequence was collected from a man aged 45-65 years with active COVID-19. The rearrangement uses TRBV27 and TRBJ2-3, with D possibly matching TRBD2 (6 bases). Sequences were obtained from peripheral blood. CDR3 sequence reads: CASAPRREMGTDTQYF. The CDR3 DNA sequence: TGTGCCAGCGCTCCTAGGAGGGAGATGGGCACAGATACGCAGTATTTT.